This TCR beta chain was identified during a study of T-cell reconstitution after alpha-beta-depleted transplantation in children. The authors prepared the TCRbeta library with unique molecular identifiers. TCRdb recomputed calls from the PCR reads with MiXCR, one row per CDR3 protein. Altogether about 460,000 distinct CDR3 sequences are present, roughly an eighth being singletons, with the ten largest covering about 5.6%. This clonotype was observed a few times. V was pared by 4 bases and J by 5 bases, with 10 bases between. The CDR3 spans 13 residues. This sequence joins TRBV12-3 or TRBV12-4 and TRBJ2-3, with a weak D call TRBD1 (5 bases). This specimen was PBMCs from the stem cell graft donor, taken from the stem cell graft. The clonotype was recovered from a human donor who donated a stem cell graft to a child with combined immunodeficiency. The CDR3 region has the DNA TGTGCCAGCAGTTCCCTGACAGTAGATACGCAGTATTTT. Translated: CASSSLTVDTQYF.